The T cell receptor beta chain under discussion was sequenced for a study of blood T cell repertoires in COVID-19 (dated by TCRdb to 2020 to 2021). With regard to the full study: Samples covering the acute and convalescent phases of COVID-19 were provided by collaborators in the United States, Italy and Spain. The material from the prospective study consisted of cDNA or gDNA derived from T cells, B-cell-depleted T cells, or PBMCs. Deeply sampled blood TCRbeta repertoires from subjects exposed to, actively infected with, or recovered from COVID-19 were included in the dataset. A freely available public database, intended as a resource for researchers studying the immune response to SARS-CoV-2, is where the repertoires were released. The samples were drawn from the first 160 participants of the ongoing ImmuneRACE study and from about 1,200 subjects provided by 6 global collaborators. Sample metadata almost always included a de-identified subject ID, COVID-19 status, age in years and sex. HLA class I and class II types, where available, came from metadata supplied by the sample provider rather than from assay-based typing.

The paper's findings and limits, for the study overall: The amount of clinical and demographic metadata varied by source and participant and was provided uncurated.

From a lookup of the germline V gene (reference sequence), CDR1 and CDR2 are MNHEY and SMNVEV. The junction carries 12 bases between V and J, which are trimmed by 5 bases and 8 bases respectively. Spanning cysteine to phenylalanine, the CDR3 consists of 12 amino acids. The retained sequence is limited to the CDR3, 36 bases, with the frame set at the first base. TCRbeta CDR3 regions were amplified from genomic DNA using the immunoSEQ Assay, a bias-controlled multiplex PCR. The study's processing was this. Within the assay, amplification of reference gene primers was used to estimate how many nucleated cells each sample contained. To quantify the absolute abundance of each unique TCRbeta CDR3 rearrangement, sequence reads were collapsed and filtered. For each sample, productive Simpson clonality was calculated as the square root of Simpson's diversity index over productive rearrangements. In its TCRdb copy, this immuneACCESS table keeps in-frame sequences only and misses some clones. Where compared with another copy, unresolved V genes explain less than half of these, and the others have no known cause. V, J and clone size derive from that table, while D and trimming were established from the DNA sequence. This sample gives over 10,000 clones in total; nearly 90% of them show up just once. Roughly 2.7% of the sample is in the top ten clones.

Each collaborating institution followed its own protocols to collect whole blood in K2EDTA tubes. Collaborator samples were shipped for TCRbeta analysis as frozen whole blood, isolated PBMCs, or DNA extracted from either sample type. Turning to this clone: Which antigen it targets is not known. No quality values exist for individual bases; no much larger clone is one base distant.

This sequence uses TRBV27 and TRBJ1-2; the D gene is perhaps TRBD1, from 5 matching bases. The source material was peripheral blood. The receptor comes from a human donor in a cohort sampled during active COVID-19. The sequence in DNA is TGTGCCAGCAGTCGGGGAGGGGAAGGCTACACCTTC. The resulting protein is CASSRGGEGYTF.